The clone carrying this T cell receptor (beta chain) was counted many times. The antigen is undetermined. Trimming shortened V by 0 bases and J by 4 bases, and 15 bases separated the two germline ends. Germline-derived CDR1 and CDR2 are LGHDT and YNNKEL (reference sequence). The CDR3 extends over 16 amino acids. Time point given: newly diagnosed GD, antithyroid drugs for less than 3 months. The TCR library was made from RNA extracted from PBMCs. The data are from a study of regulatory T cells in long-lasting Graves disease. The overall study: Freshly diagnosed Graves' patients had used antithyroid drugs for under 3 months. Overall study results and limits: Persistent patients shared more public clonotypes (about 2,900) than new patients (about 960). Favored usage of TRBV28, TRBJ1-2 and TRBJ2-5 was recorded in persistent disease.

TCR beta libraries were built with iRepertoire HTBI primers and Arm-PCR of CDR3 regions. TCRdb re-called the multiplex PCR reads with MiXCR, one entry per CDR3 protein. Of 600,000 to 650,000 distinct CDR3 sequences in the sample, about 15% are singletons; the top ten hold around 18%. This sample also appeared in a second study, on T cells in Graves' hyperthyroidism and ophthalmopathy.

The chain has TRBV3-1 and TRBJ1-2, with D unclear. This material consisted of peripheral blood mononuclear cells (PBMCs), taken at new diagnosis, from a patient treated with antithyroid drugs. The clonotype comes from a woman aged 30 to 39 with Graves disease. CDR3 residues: CASSQEVLWRGYGYTF. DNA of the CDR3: TGTGCCAGCAGCCAAGAGGTCTTGTGGAGAGGCTATGGCTACACCTTC.